A selection of T cell receptor beta chains follows, all from one sample in a study of Graves' ophthalmopathy and Graves' hyperthyroidism. TCRdb processed the multiplex PCR reads anew with MiXCR; each CDR3 protein has one entry. The sample comprises about 620,000 distinct CDR3 sequences, 22% of which are singletons, and roughly 6.9% rests with the top ten. The sequenced sample was peripheral blood. The receptors were sampled from a young woman with stable Graves' hyperthyroidism. Some clones in this sample may be carry-over from other donors' samples. Each CDR3 is given with its conserved first and last residue. Fields, in order: V gene, J gene, CDR3 protein.

v_call: TRBV6-1
j_call: TRBJ1-5
cdr3_aa: CASSERDFRNQPQHF

v_call: TRBV20-1
j_call: TRBJ2-5
cdr3_aa: CSATRRMLGETQYF

v_call: TRBV11-1
j_call: TRBJ1-3
cdr3_aa: CASGYRGNKLYSGNTIYF

v_call: TRBV6-2/TRBV6-3
j_call: TRBJ2-5
cdr3_aa: CAISDSARQTQYF

v_call: TRBV19
j_call: TRBJ1-5
cdr3_aa: CASSGPGTGNNQPQHF

v_call: TRBV7-6
j_call: TRBJ2-7
cdr3_aa: CASSLEGGPYLREQYF

v_call: TRBV3-1
j_call: TRBJ2-4
cdr3_aa: CASSQDQGGGVIQYF

v_call: TRBV5-1
j_call: TRBJ2-7
cdr3_aa: CASSEGQPSYEQYF

v_call: TRBV10-1
j_call: TRBJ2-2
cdr3_aa: CASSQTSGIGTGELFF

v_call: TRBV3-1
j_call: TRBJ1-1
cdr3_aa: CASSQVPGQSMNTEAFF

v_call: TRBV29-1
j_call: TRBJ2-5
cdr3_aa: CSVDGRYQETQYF

v_call: TRBV15
j_call: TRBJ1-1
cdr3_aa: CATISPTNTEAFF

v_call: TRBV12-3/TRBV12-4
j_call: TRBJ1-2
cdr3_aa: CASSETGQNYGYTF

v_call: TRBV4-1
j_call: TRBJ1-5
cdr3_aa: CASSQYAGQVHQPQHF

v_call: TRBV29-1
j_call: TRBJ1-6
cdr3_aa: CSVSLLTGGAGNSPLHF

v_call: TRBV6-5
j_call: TRBJ2-7
cdr3_aa: CASSYSANYEQYF

v_call: TRBV6-1
j_call: TRBJ1-1
cdr3_aa: CASGAPVTEAFF

v_call: TRBV28
j_call: TRBJ1-5
cdr3_aa: CASSLDTREPGQGFNQPQHF

v_call: TRBV20-1
j_call: TRBJ2-7
cdr3_aa: CSATRRANSYEQYF

v_call: TRBV5-1
j_call: TRBJ2-2
cdr3_aa: CASSSGTAKNTGELFF

v_call: TRBV7-8
j_call: TRBJ2-4
cdr3_aa: CASSLIGLAKNIQYF

v_call: TRBV10-2
j_call: TRBJ1-6
cdr3_aa: CASRAGGYNSPLHF

v_call: TRBV10-3
j_call: TRBJ2-5
cdr3_aa: CAISGIRGPNQETQYF

v_call: TRBV12-3/TRBV12-4
j_call: TRBJ1-1
cdr3_aa: CASSFVESFTEAFF

v_call: TRBV20-1
j_call: TRBJ2-7
cdr3_aa: CSVRESGLVEQYF

v_call: TRBV29-1
j_call: TRBJ2-7
cdr3_aa: CSVEGTGVYEQYF

v_call: TRBV12-3/TRBV12-4
j_call: TRBJ2-2
cdr3_aa: CASSLTSGGYTGELFF

v_call: TRBV19
j_call: TRBJ1-1
cdr3_aa: CASRWDRVDGNTEAFF

v_call: TRBV12-3/TRBV12-4
j_call: TRBJ2-7
cdr3_aa: CASSWGRGFGYEQYF

v_call: TRBV12-3/TRBV12-4
j_call: TRBJ1-2
cdr3_aa: CASSYRGGEGYTF

v_call: TRBV4-1
j_call: TRBJ2-6
cdr3_aa: CASSRDILVSGANVLTF

v_call: TRBV12-3/TRBV12-4
j_call: TRBJ1-5
cdr3_aa: CASSTGQAAIYQPQHF

v_call: TRBV5-1
j_call: TRBJ2-7
cdr3_aa: CASSLEPLFQQYF

v_call: TRBV10-3
j_call: TRBJ2-5
cdr3_aa: CAISEESKGLFPQETQYF

v_call: TRBV3-1
j_call: TRBJ1-1
cdr3_aa: CASSHGRTNTEAFF

v_call: TRBV10-3
j_call: TRBJ2-7
cdr3_aa: CAIRLDRSSYEQYF

v_call: TRBV11-2
j_call: TRBJ2-7
cdr3_aa: CASSLDSSGSGSEQYF

v_call: TRBV29-1
j_call: TRBJ2-2
cdr3_aa: CSVPHTGELFF

v_call: TRBV15
j_call: TRBJ1-1
cdr3_aa: CATSRDRLNTEAFF

v_call: TRBV7-8
j_call: TRBJ2-2
cdr3_aa: CASSYRSGAGELFF

v_call: TRBV19
j_call: TRBJ1-2
cdr3_aa: CASSPLGGANYGYTF

v_call: TRBV12-3/TRBV12-4
j_call: TRBJ2-4
cdr3_aa: CASSSRASIKYF

v_call: TRBV7-6
j_call: TRBJ2-5
cdr3_aa: CASSLTCGRTEETQYF

v_call: TRBV2
j_call: TRBJ1-2
cdr3_aa: CASLTGMGGYTF

v_call: TRBV6-5
j_call: TRBJ2-4
cdr3_aa: CASSITRDTGTKNIQYF

v_call: TRBV20-1
j_call: TRBJ2-4
cdr3_aa: CSARDLLAGGEYIQYF

v_call: TRBV5-6
j_call: TRBJ2-3
cdr3_aa: CASSFRLAARGTQYF

v_call: TRBV6-2/TRBV6-3
j_call: TRBJ1-5
cdr3_aa: CASRPTGKSNQPQHF

v_call: TRBV27
j_call: TRBJ1-2
cdr3_aa: CASSSQIRGPYGYTF